The clone carrying this T cell receptor beta chain appeared once. Produced via immunoSEQ multiplex PCR; TCRdb's table is partial and in-frame only. The sample carries about 120,000 clones, around nine tenths recorded once. The data originate from a study of control samples from healthy donors and cancer patients. The sample consisted of blood. The clonotype was recovered from a man aged 25 to 40 in good health.

The CDR3 DNA reads TGTGCCTGGAGCCGACAGCCGCACACTGAAGCTTTCTTT. Amino acids: CAWSRQPHTEAFF. V is TRBV30 and J is TRBJ1-1; tentatively, D is TRBD1 (5 bases). This CDR3 region has 13 residues. V was cut by 3 bases and J by 3 bases, with 11 bases left in between. Looked up from germline, CDR1 is GTSNPN and CDR2 is SVGIG (reference sequence). Full variable domain (rest looked up from reference TRBV30 and TRBJ1-1): SQTIHQWPATLVQPVGSPLSLECTVEGTSNPNLYWYRQAAGRGLQLLFYSVGIGQISSEVPQNLSASRPQDRQFILSSKKLLLSDSGFYLCAWSRQPHTEAFFGQGTRLTVV.